The source of this TCR beta chain is a study of patients and donors after allogeneic stem cell transplantation. V dropped 7 bases and J dropped 0 bases, with 16 bases sitting between them. The CDR3 runs to 16 residues. MiXCR was run by TCRdb on the RT-PCR reads, yielding one entry per CDR3 protein. The sample includes 190,000 or so distinct CDR3 sequences, around two fifths of them seen just once. This TCR was sampled from a human donor who was either an allogeneic HSCT recipient or a stem cell or donor lymphocyte infusion donor (not recorded which). It is not recorded whose cells these are; they may come from a transplant donor. This chain connects TRBV12-3 or TRBV12-4 to TRBJ2-4; D is perhaps TRBD2 (5 bases). Sequencing was performed on blood, either unsorted or a sorted T cell fraction (not recorded which). CDR3 loop: CASNHRGPLAKNIQYF. The CDR3 DNA follows: TGTGCCAGCAACCACCGGGGTCCTTTAGCCAAAAACATTCAGTACTTC.